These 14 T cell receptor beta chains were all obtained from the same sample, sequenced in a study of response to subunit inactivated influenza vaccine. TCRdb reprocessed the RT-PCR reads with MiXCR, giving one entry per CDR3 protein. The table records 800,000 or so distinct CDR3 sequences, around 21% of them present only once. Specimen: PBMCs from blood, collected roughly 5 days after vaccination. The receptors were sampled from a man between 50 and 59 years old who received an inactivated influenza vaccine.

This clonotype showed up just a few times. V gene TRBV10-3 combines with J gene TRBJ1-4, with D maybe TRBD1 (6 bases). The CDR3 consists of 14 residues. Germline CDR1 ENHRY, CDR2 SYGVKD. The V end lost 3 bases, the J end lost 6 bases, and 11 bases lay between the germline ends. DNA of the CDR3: TGTGCCATCAGTGAACACGAGGGGGATGAAAAACTGTTTTTT. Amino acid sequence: CAISEHEGDEKLFF.

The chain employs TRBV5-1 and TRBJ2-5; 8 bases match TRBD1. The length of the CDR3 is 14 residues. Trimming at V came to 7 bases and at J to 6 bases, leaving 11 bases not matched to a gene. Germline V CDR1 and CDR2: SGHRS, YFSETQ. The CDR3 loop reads CASCEPGGKQTQYF. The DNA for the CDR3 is TGCGCCAGCTGCGAGCCAGGGGGCAAGCAGACCCAGTACTTC. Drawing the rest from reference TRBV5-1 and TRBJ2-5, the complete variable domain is KAGVTQTPRYLIKTRGQQVTLSCSPISGHRSVSWYQQTPGQGLQFLFEYFSETQRNKGNFPGRFSGRQFSNSRSEMNVSTLELGDSALYLCASCEPGGKQTQYFGPGTRLLVL.

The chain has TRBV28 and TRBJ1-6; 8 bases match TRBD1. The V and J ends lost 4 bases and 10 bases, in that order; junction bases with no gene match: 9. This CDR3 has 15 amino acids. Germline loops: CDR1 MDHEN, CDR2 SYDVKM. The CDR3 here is CASSSLGQGASPLHF. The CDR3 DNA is TGTGCCAGCAGTTCCCTCGGCCAGGGGGCATCACCCCTCCACTTT.

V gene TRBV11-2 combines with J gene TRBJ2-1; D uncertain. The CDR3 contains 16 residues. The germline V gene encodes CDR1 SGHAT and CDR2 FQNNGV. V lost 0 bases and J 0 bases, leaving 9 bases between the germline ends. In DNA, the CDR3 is TGTGCCAGCAGCTTAGAGGAGCAGAGCTCCTACAATGAGCAGTTCTTC. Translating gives CASSLEEQSSYNEQFF.

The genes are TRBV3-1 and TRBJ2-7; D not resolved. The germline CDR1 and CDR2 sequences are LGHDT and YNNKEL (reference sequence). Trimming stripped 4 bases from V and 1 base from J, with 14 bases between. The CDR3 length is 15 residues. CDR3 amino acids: CASSPNPGWSYEQYF. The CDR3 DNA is TGTGCCAGCAGCCCCAACCCGGGTTGGTCCTACGAGCAGTACTTC.

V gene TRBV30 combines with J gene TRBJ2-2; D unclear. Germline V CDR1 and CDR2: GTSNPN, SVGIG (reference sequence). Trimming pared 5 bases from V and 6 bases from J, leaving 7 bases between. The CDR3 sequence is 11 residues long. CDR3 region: CAWAPPGELFF. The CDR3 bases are TGTGCCTGGGCCCCCCCCGGGGAGCTGTTTTTT.

CDR3 nucleotides: TGCAGCGTCCAGGGGGTTTTGGGGGGCGCGGGGGCCTATAGCAATCAGCCCCAGCATTTT. It codes for CSVQGVLGGAGAYSNQPQHF. The chain joins TRBV29-1 to TRBJ1-5; 7 positions agree with TRBD1. CDR1 and CDR2 from the germline V gene are SQVTM and ANQGSEA. J lost 0 bases, V lost 6 bases, and 23 bases had no gene match. This CDR3 spans 20 amino acids.

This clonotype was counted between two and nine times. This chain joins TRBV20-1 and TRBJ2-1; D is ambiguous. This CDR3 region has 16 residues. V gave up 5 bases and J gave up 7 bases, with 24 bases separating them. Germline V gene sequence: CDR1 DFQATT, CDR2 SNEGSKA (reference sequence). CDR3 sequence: CSARFGLRKIGNEQFF. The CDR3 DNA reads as TGCAGTGCTCGCTTCGGTTTAAGAAAGATTGGGAATGAGCAGTTCTTC.

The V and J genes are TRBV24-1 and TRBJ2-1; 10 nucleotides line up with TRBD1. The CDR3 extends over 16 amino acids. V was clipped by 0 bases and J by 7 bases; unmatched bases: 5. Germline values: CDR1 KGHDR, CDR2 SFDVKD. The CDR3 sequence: CATSDLGTGDGNEQFF. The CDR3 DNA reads TGTGCCACCAGTGATTTGGGGACAGGGGATGGTAATGAGCAGTTCTTC.

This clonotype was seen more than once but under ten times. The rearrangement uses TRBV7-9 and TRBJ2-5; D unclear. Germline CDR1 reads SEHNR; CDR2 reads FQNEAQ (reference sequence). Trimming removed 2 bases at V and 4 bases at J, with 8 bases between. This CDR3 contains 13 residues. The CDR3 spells CASSLLLRETQYF. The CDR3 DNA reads TGTGCCAGCAGCTTACTATTGAGAGAGACCCAGTACTTC.

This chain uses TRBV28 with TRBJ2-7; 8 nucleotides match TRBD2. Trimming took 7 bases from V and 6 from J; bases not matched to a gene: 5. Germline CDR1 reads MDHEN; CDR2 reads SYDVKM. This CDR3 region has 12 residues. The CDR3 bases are TGTGCCAGCACTGACCGGGAGGGCGAGCAGTACTTC. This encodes CASTDREGEQYF. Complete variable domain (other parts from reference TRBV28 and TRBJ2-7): DVKVTQSSRYLVKRTGEKVFLECVQDMDHENMFWYRQDPGLGLRLIYFSYDVKMKEKGDIPEGYSVSREKKERFSLILESASTNQTSMYLCASTDREGEQYFGPGTRLTVT.

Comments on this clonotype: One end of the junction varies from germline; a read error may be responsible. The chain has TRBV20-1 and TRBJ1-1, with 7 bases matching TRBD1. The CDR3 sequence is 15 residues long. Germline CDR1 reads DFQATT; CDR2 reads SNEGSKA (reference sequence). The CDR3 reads CKFLAQGSVEIRAFF. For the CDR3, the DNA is TGTAAATTTTTGGCACAGGGGTCCGTTGAAATACGAGCTTTCTTT.

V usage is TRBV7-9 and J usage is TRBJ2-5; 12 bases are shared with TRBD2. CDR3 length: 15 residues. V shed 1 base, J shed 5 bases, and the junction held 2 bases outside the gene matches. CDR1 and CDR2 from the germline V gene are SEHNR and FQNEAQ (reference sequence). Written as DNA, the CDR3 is TGTGCCAGCAGCTTAGGGACTAGCGGGACGGAGACCCAGTACTTC. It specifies CASSLGTSGTETQYF.

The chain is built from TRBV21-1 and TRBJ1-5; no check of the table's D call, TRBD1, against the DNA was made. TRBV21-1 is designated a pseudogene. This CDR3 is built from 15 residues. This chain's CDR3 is CASIVGTGLDQPQHF. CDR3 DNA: TGTGCCAGCATCGTCGGGACAGGGTTAGATCAGCCCCAGCATTTT.